These T cell receptor beta chains were read from a single sample in a study of T cell responses to AZD1222 COVID-19 vaccine. Only in-frame clones appear in the TCRdb table, and some are missing; sequencing was by immunoSEQ multiplex PCR. In the table there are approximately 150,000 clones, about 92% of which are singletons. The sequenced sample was peripheral blood, obtained 28 days after the second AZD1222 dose. These TCRs come from an adult who received the AZD1222 COVID-19 vaccine. The CDR3 runs from the conserved cysteine through the conserved F or W. A D gene is named only where the DNA matches it firmly. A clone size is listed for some rows: how often the clone was seen (once, few, many), or a class if it is expanded.

v_gene: TRBV7-9
len: 15
abundance: .
j_gene: TRBJ1-1
d_gene: .
CDR3aa: CASILTTGGHTEAFF
CDR3nt: TGTGCCAGCATCCTTACGACAGGAGGGCACACTGAAGCTTTCTTT

v_gene: TRBV18
len: 15
abundance: few
j_gene: TRBJ2-1
d_gene: .
CDR3aa: CASSPGQEFYNEQFF
CDR3nt: TGTGCCAGCTCACCCGGGCAGGAGTTTTACAATGAGCAGTTCTTC

v_gene: TRBV7-8
len: 13
abundance: .
j_gene: TRBJ1-5
d_gene: .
CDR3aa: CASSLGRDQPQHF
CDR3nt: TGTGCCAGCAGCTTAGGGCGGGATCAGCCCCAGCATTTT

v_gene: TRBV19
len: 15
abundance: many
j_gene: TRBJ2-1
d_gene: .
CDR3aa: CASSTRQVGSSEQFF
CDR3nt: TGTGCCAGTAGTACTAGACAGGTGGGCTCCAGTGAGCAGTTCTTC

v_gene: TRBV5-6
len: 14
abundance: .
j_gene: TRBJ2-5
d_gene: .
CDR3aa: CASSFSPTDPTQYF
CDR3nt: TGTGCCAGCAGCTTTTCACCTACGGATCCGACCCAGTACTTC

v_gene: TRBV9
len: 14
abundance: .
j_gene: TRBJ2-1
d_gene: .
CDR3aa: CASSVLSPSNEQFF
CDR3nt: TGTGCCAGCAGCGTACTGTCCCCCTCCAATGAGCAGTTCTTC

v_gene: TRBV19
len: 13
abundance: .
j_gene: TRBJ1-1
d_gene: .
CDR3aa: CASSIGGNTEAFF
CDR3nt: TGTGCCAGTAGTATAGGAGGGAACACTGAAGCTTTCTTT

v_gene: TRBV7-9
len: 17
abundance: once
j_gene: TRBJ1-2
d_gene: .
CDR3aa: CASSPPGPLRANYGYTF
CDR3nt: TGTGCCAGCAGCCCTCCCGGGCCTCTACGAGCTAACTATGGCTACACCTTC

v_gene: TRBV5-1
len: 14
abundance: .
j_gene: TRBJ1-3
d_gene: .
CDR3aa: CASSPGTPRDTIYF
CDR3nt: TGCGCCAGCAGCCCGGGGACCCCCCGGGACACCATATATTTT

v_gene: TRBV29-1
len: 14
abundance: .
j_gene: TRBJ2-1
d_gene: TRBD2
CDR3aa: CSVGGLAGGLEQFF
CDR3nt: TGCAGCGTAGGAGGACTAGCGGGGGGGCTTGAGCAGTTCTTC

v_gene: TRBV24-1
len: 14
abundance: once
j_gene: TRBJ1-2
d_gene: .
CDR3aa: CATSDLTRNYGYTF
CDR3nt: TGTGCCACCAGTGACTTGACACGAAACTATGGCTACACCTTC

v_gene: TRBV6-4
len: 15
abundance: few
j_gene: TRBJ2-5
d_gene: TRBD1
CDR3aa: CASSERAGGAETQYF
CDR3nt: TGTGCCAGCAGTGAACGCGCAGGGGGCGCGGAGACCCAGTACTTC

v_gene: TRBV9
len: 18
abundance: .
j_gene: TRBJ2-6
d_gene: .
CDR3aa: CASSVGTAAISGANVLTF
CDR3nt: TGTGCCAGCAGCGTAGGAACAGCGGCAATCTCTGGGGCCAACGTCCTGACTTTC

v_gene: TRBV28
len: 15
abundance: .
j_gene: TRBJ1-5
d_gene: TRBD1
CDR3aa: CASSTWTGADQPQHF
CDR3nt: TGTGCCAGCAGTACATGGACAGGCGCGGATCAGCCCCAGCATTTT

v_gene: TRBV19
len: 17
abundance: .
j_gene: TRBJ1-1
d_gene: TRBD1
CDR3aa: CASSLYPGQGMNTEAFF
CDR3nt: TGTGCCAGTAGTTTATACCCGGGACAGGGGATGAACACTGAAGCTTTCTTT

v_gene: TRBV3-1/TRBV3-2
len: 14
abundance: .
j_gene: TRBJ1-5
d_gene: .
CDR3aa: CASSQASVNQPQHF
CDR3nt: TGTGCCAGCAGCCAAGCGTCAGTGAATCAGCCCCAGCATTTT

v_gene: TRBV7-2
len: 14
abundance: .
j_gene: TRBJ2-1
d_gene: .
CDR3aa: CASSLAGSYNEQFF
CDR3nt: TGTGCCAGCAGCTTAGCGGGCTCCTACAATGAGCAGTTCTTC

v_gene: TRBV29-1
len: 13
abundance: .
j_gene: TRBJ1-1
d_gene: .
CDR3aa: CSVVIGAGTEAFF
CDR3nt: TGCAGCGTTGTCATAGGGGCAGGAACTGAAGCTTTCTTT